A selection of T cell receptor beta chains follows, all from one sample in a study of Ad26.COV2.S vaccination and SARS-CoV-2 variants. Data came from immunoSEQ multiplex PCR; TCRdb stores just in-frame clones and leaves some out. The sample lists around 310,000 clones; 85% to 90% were seen once. The sample in question was peripheral blood, obtained in a trial of Ad26.COV2.S vaccine versus placebo. The receptors shown here come from a person aged 18 to 65 who received the Ad26.COV2.S COVID-19 vaccine or a placebo. CDR3s include the opening cysteine and the closing phenylalanine or tryptophan. Each record gives: J gene, D gene, clone size, V gene, CDR3 DNA, CDR3 protein. D genes are given only for firm matches. Size tells how often a clone was seen (once, few, many) or the class of an expanded clone, and some rows leave it out.

>TRBJ1-2|TRBD1|NA|TRBV7-2
TGTGCCAGCAGCTTCTCCGGGACAGGGGATTGGGGCTACACCTTC
CASSFSGTGDWGYTF
>TRBJ2-7|TRBD1|NA|TRBV15
TGTGCCACCAGCAGAGCCGGGACAGGCCTCTCCTACGAGCAGTACTTC
CATSRAGTGLSYEQYF
>TRBJ2-5|TRBD2|NA|TRBV6-2/TRBV6-3
TGTGCCAGCAGACCTAGCGGGGCACCTCAAGAGACCCAGTACTTC
CASRPSGAPQETQYF
>TRBJ2-3|TRBD2|once|TRBV13
TGTGCCAGCAGCTTCGGGACTGGGGGGGGAAATACGCAGTATTTT
CASSFGTGGGNTQYF
>TRBJ1-1|NA|NA|TRBV30
TGTGCCTGGAGTGGGGGACTGGCGAACACTGAAGCTTTCTTT
CAWSGGLANTEAFF
>TRBJ1-2|NA|NA|TRBV11-2
TGTGCCAGCAGCTTAGATCCGAGAGGCTACACCTTC
CASSLDPRGYTF
>TRBJ2-5|NA|NA|TRBV5-6
TGTGCCAGCAGCTTGGACAGGGAGACCCAGTACTTC
CASSLDRETQYF
>TRBJ1-5|NA|few|TRBV7-2
TGTGCCAGCAGCTTTGGTGAGGGCAGGAATCAGCCCCAGCATTTT
CASSFGEGRNQPQHF
>TRBJ1-1|NA|NA|TRBV10-3
TGTGCCATCAGTGAGTCCTTTTACACTGAAGCTTTCTTT
CAISESFYTEAFF
>TRBJ2-7|NA|few|TRBV2
TGTGCCAGCAGCCTTCTCGGGGCGTCGGGCGAGCAGTACTTC
CASSLLGASGEQYF
>TRBJ2-1|NA|NA|TRBV12-3/TRBV12-4
TGTGCCAGCAGTTTTACCTCTGTCGATGAGCAGTTCTTC
CASSFTSVDEQFF
>TRBJ1-5|NA|NA|TRBV30
TGTGCCTGGAGTGTATCGGGGGACAAGCCCCAGCATTTT
CAWSVSGDKPQHF
>TRBJ1-2|NA|NA|TRBV6-5
TGTGCCATCCTGACAGAAAAAAACTATGGCTACACCTTC
CAILTEKNYGYTF
>TRBJ2-7|NA|NA|TRBV12-3/TRBV12-4
TGTGCCAGCAGTTTGGGGCCTCTCTACGAGCAGTACTTC
CASSLGPLYEQYF
>TRBJ2-3|NA|NA|TRBV7-3
TGTGCCAGCAGCTTACATGGGTCGGATACGCAGTATTTT
CASSLHGSDTQYF
>TRBJ2-5|NA|NA|TRBV7-6
TGTGCCAGCAGCGATCCAGGGAGCGAGACCCAGTACTTC
CASSDPGSETQYF
>TRBJ2-7|TRBD2|NA|TRBV7-9
TGTGCCAGCAGCTTAGGTGCTAGCGGATTCTACGAGCAGTACTTC
CASSLGASGFYEQYF
>TRBJ2-5|NA|NA|TRBV29-1
TGCAGCGTTTGGAAGGAACAAGAGACCCAGTACTTC
CSVWKEQETQYF
>TRBJ2-2|TRBD2|NA|TRBV7-2
TGTGCCAGCAGCTCCGGGGGGATAGCGGGGGTTCTCACCGGGGAGCTGTTTTTT
CASSSGGIAGVLTGELFF
>TRBJ1-5|NA|NA|TRBV19
TGTGCCAGTTCCTTGTGGGGGAATCAGCCCCAGCATTTT
CASSLWGNQPQHF
>TRBJ2-3|NA|NA|TRBV14
TGTGCCAGCAGCCAAGACCCCCAGCCGGGTACGCAGTATTTT
CASSQDPQPGTQYF
>TRBJ1-2|NA|once|TRBV27
TGTGCCAGCAGTTTCGGAGGGGTTGGCTACACCTTC
CASSFGGVGYTF
>TRBJ2-2|TRBD2|NA|TRBV19
TGTGCCAGTAGTATAAGCGGGAGTGGTACCGGGGAGCTGTTTTTT
CASSISGSGTGELFF
>TRBJ2-3|TRBD1|NA|TRBV5-6
TGTGCCAGCAGCTTGGAGGGGACAGGGCGGGCCGCAGATACGCAGTATTTT
CASSLEGTGRAADTQYF
>TRBJ1-2|NA|NA|TRBV9
TGTGCCAGCAGCGGACGGCGCGGCACCCGAGGGGACTATGGCTACACCTTC
CASSGRRGTRGDYGYTF
>TRBJ2-1|TRBD2|NA|TRBV5-4
TGTGCCAGCAGCTTGGTAGTGCTAGCGGGAGACAATGAGCAGTTCTTC
CASSLVVLAGDNEQFF
>TRBJ2-1|NA|NA|TRBV5-5
TGTGCCAGCATCTTTGACCGGACTAAGGACAATGAGCAGTTCTTC
CASIFDRTKDNEQFF
>TRBJ1-2|TRBD1|NA|TRBV5-3
TGTGCCAGAAGCCACCGGGACAGGGGCCTTTCTGATGGCTACACCTTC
CARSHRDRGLSDGYTF
>TRBJ2-3|TRBD2|NA|TRBV10-3
TGTGCCAACTCTCCGGGACTAGGGGCAGATACGCAGTATTTT
CANSPGLGADTQYF
>TRBJ2-1|TRBD1|NA|TRBV6-2/TRBV6-3
TGTGCCAGCAGTTACCCCGAGGACAGGACAATCCTGGGGGATGAGCAGTTCTTC
CASSYPEDRTILGDEQFF
>TRBJ2-1|TRBD1|NA|TRBV28
TGTGCCAGCAGATCAGGACAGGGGAATGAGCAGTTCTTC
CASRSGQGNEQFF
>TRBJ2-6|NA|once|TRBV7-7
TGTGCCAGCAGCTTAGATCGATACATCAAGACCTCTGGGGCCAACGTCCTGACTTTC
CASSLDRYIKTSGANVLTF
>TRBJ2-1|NA|NA|TRBV6-5
TGTGCCAGCAGTTACGACCTTTCCCCCTACAATGAGCAGTTCTTC
CASSYDLSPYNEQFF
>TRBJ1-4|TRBD1|NA|TRBV2
TGTGCCAGCAGTGGACAGGGGGCGCTCGGTGAAAAACTGTTTTTT
CASSGQGALGEKLFF
>TRBJ2-5|NA|NA|TRBV21-1
TGTGCCAGCAGCAAGCTCGCAGGGGGCGAGACCCAGTACTTC
CASSKLAGGETQYF
>TRBJ1-4|NA|once|TRBV7-9
TGTGCCAGCAGCTCAGGGTGGAATGAAAAACTGTTTTTT
CASSSGWNEKLFF
>TRBJ2-6|TRBD1|NA|TRBV19
TGTGCCAGCGGCAGGGGGCCAGGACGCCCTGGGGCCAACGTCCTGACTTTC
CASGRGPGRPGANVLTF
>TRBJ2-7|NA|NA|TRBV6-2/TRBV6-3
TGTGCCAGCAGTTACTCGATCCTAGCCGGCGAGCAGTACTTC
CASSYSILAGEQYF
>TRBJ2-1|TRBD1|once|TRBV6-2/TRBV6-3
TGTGCCAGCAGTGGCGACAGGGTTGAGCAGTTCTTC
CASSGDRVEQFF
>TRBJ2-1|NA|NA|TRBV7-2
TGTGCCAGCAGCTCCCAGGCTAGATTGGATGAGCAGTTCTTC
CASSSQARLDEQFF
>TRBJ2-3|NA|NA|TRBV27
TGTGCCAGCAGTGCCGGCACAGATACGCAGTATTTT
CASSAGTDTQYF
>TRBJ2-3|NA|NA|TRBV7-2
TGTGCCAGCAGCTCTCCTCCGATCACGCAGTATTTT
CASSSPPITQYF
>TRBJ2-2|TRBD1|NA|TRBV2
TGTGCCAGCAGAGAGACAGGGGATCTATCCGGGGAGCTGTTTTTT
CASRETGDLSGELFF
>TRBJ2-2|TRBD2|NA|TRBV4-3
TGCGCCAGCAGCCAAGAAGGAGCGGGAGGGGAGCTGTTTTTT
CASSQEGAGGELFF
>TRBJ1-2|NA|NA|TRBV5-1
TGCGCCAGCAGCTTGGATCCTCTTAACTATGGCTACACCTTC
CASSLDPLNYGYTF
>TRBJ1-2|NA|once|TRBV6-6
TGTGCCAGCAGTCCCCCGGGGGCGGACTATGGCTACACCTTC
CASSPPGADYGYTF